The 32 T cell receptor beta chains below were found in one sample sequenced in a study of Ad26.COV2.S vaccination and SARS-CoV-2 variants. Generated by immunoSEQ multiplex PCR, the TCRdb table keeps only in-frame clones and is missing some. Of 380,000 or so clones listed, roughly 89% are singletons. The sample's treatment: about 20 received Ad26.COV2.S at low or high dose, single or two shots; about five received placebo; per-sample allocation not given. The samples date from day 63 after the first vaccine or placebo injection. The source was peripheral blood, collected in a trial of Ad26.COV2.S vaccine versus placebo. The receptor source for this set is a person aged 18-65 years who received the Ad26.COV2.S COVID-19 vaccine or a placebo.

V usage is TRBV5-1 and J usage is TRBJ1-2, with D unresolved. The CDR3 covers 14 residues. Germline CDR1 SGHRS, CDR2 YFSETQ. V was clipped by 0 bases and J by 8 bases, with 14 bases between them. As DNA, the CDR3 is TGCGCCAGCAGCTTGGCCCCGGGGTCCTTCGGCTACACCTTC. Protein: CASSLAPGSFGYTF.

To note about this clone: The sample holds other DNA sequences that translate to the same CDR3. The chain has TRBV29-1 and TRBJ2-3; D is unresolved. Trimming left V 4 bases short and J 2 bases short, with 7 bases between. CDR1 is SQVTM and CDR2 is ANQGSEA in the germline V gene. The CDR3 is 12 residues long. For the CDR3, the DNA is TGCAGCGTTGGGGCCTTCACAGATACGCAGTATTTT. Translating it yields CSVGAFTDTQYF.

Concerning this clone itself: A junction boundary mismatches the germline segment, possibly from a read error. The chain combines TRBV28 with TRBJ1-2, with D possibly matching TRBD1 (6 bases). The V gene's germline CDR1 is MDHEN and CDR2 SYDVKM. The CDR3 has 11 amino acids. The CDR3: CASSHLRGASF. CDR3 nucleotides: TGTGCCAGCAGTCATCTGCGGGGGGCCAGTTTC.

The genes are TRBV7-9 and TRBJ2-3, with D perhaps matching TRBD1 or TRBD2 (6 bases each). CDR1 SEHNR and CDR2 FQNEAQ come from the germline V gene (reference sequence). The V and J ends lost 6 bases and 2 bases respectively, with 21 bases between them. The CDR3 is 17 residues long. CDR3 sequence reads: CASRPTGWGAITDTQYF. The CDR3 DNA reads TGTGCCAGCAGACCGACCGGGTGGGGGGCCATCACAGATACGCAGTATTTT.

The J gene is TRBJ2-7, the V gene TRBV7-9; 8 bases align to TRBD1. This CDR3 has 14 amino acids. CDR1 is SEHNR, CDR2 FQNEAQ, per germline (reference sequence). V lost 1 base to trimming and J lost 11 bases; unmatched junction nucleotides: 10. Here the CDR3 DNA reads TGTGCCAGCAGCTTAGACGCACAGGGGGAAGGGGAGTACTTC. This sequence encodes CASSLDAQGEGEYF. Using reference TRBV7-9 and TRBJ2-7 for the parts outside the CDR3, the full variable domain is DTGVSQNPRHKITKRGQNVTFRCDPISEHNRLYWYRQTLGQGPEFLTYFQNEAQLEKSRLLSDRFSAERPKGSFSTLEIQRTEQGDSAMYLCASSLDAQGEGEYFGPGTRLTVT.

The chain links TRBV6-1 to TRBJ2-7; D uncertain. V lost 2 bases to trimming and J lost 2 bases, with 16 bases between them. This CDR3 is built from 16 residues. From germline, CDR1 is MNHNS and CDR2 SASEGT. The CDR3 loop is CASSESGGAPTYEQYF. CDR3 in DNA: TGTGCCAGCAGTGAATCGGGCGGCGCCCCGACCTACGAGCAGTACTTC.

The chain combines TRBV29-1 with TRBJ2-1; D is undetermined. This CDR3 is built from 14 residues. The germline V gene has CDR1 SQVTM and CDR2 ANQGSEA. V dropped 4 bases and J dropped 1 base, with 11 bases sitting between them. In nucleotides, the CDR3 is TGCAGCGTTGTGATTCCGAGGTCCTACAATGAGCAGTTCTTC. Encoded protein: CSVVIPRSYNEQFF.

The J gene is TRBJ1-1, the V gene TRBV5-1; TRBD1 matches at 11 bases. Germline V gene lookup returns CDR1 SGHRS and CDR2 YFSETQ. The CDR3 loop spans 16 amino acids. Losses at the gene ends were 4 bases for V and 4 bases for J; bases not matched to a gene: 9. The CDR3, as DNA: TGCGCCAGCAGCCCGGGACAGGGGGTAGGGGGCACTGAAGCTTTCTTT. It specifies CASSPGQGVGGTEAFF.

The chain couples TRBV2 to TRBJ2-3, with D perhaps TRBD2 (6 bases). Germline assignment: CDR1 SNHLY and CDR2 FYNNEI. V gave up 3 bases and J gave up 4 bases, with 11 bases separating them. The CDR3 spans 14 residues. CDR3 amino acids: CASSELRGADTQYF. The CDR3 nucleotides read TGTGCCAGCAGTGAGCTCCGCGGGGCAGATACGCAGTATTTT.

The V and J genes are TRBV7-2 and TRBJ2-1, with D possibly being TRBD1 (6 bases). In germline, CDR1 is SGHTA, CDR2 FQGNSA. This CDR3 has 17 residues. Trimming left V 1 base short and J 0 bases short, with 13 bases between. CDR3 loop: CASSLDGNRVSYNEQFF. The CDR3 nucleotides are TGTGCCAGCAGCTTAGACGGGAACAGGGTCTCCTACAATGAGCAGTTCTTC.

The chain couples TRBV10-1 to TRBJ2-3; D is unclear. The V end was cut by 4 bases, the J end by 2 bases, with 10 bases between. Germline values: CDR1 WNHNN, CDR2 SYGVQD (reference sequence). This CDR3 has 14 amino acids. Here the CDR3 DNA reads TGCGCCAGCAGTGTGGACCAAAACACAGATACGCAGTATTTT. It codes for CASSVDQNTDTQYF.

The gene calls are TRBV7-7 and TRBJ2-1, with TRBD2 as a possible D gene (6 bases). Trimming removed 1 base from V and 4 bases from J, with 11 bases in between. This CDR3 region has 15 residues. The germline gives CDR1 SSHAT, CDR2 FNYEAQ (reference sequence). The CDR3 region is CASSLVAGTYNEQFF. In DNA form, the CDR3 reads TGTGCCAGCAGCTTAGTGGCAGGGACTTACAATGAGCAGTTCTTC.

The chain recombines TRBV7-2 with TRBJ1-1, with TRBD1 as a possible D gene (5 bases). Between the trimmed V and J ends, which lost 1 base and 0 bases, there was a span of 12 bases. The CDR3 spans 16 residues. The germline gives CDR1 SGHTA, CDR2 FQGNSA. The CDR3 DNA sequence: TGTGCCAGCAGCTTAGGGGTGGGACTAATGAACACTGAAGCTTTCTTT. Translating it yields CASSLGVGLMNTEAFF.

This rearrangement joins TRBV6-5 to TRBJ1-5; 8 positions match TRBD1. The CDR3 consists of 15 residues. Trimming at V came to 5 bases and at J to 4 bases, leaving 7 bases not matched to a gene. The V gene's germline CDR1 is MNHEY and CDR2 SVGAGI. As DNA, the CDR3 is TGTGCCAGCAGTACCGACAGGGGCCGAAATCAGCCCCAGCATTTT. It yields the protein CASSTDRGRNQPQHF.

V and J are TRBV6-1 and TRBJ1-6; D not resolved. This CDR3 has 15 residues. Trimming pared 2 bases from V and 0 bases from J, leaving 5 bases between. CDR1 and CDR2 from the germline V gene are MNHNS and SASEGT. For the CDR3, the DNA is TGTGCCAGCAGTGAACGTAGCTCCTATAATTCACCCCTCCACTTT. Protein: CASSERSSYNSPLHF.

CDR3 sequence reads: CASSFQGYNSPLHF. Written as DNA, the CDR3 is TGTGCCAGCAGTTTCCAGGGGTATAATTCACCCCTCCACTTT. The chain links TRBV27 to TRBJ1-6; tentative D call: TRBD1 (6 bases). This CDR3 region has 14 residues. The V end lost 3 bases, the J end lost 4 bases, and 7 bases lay between the germline ends. CDR1 is MNHEY, CDR2 SMNVEV, per germline (reference sequence).

The chain is built from TRBV10-2 and TRBJ2-2; TRBD2 matches at 10 bases. CDR3 length equals 15 residues. Germline V gives CDR1 WSHSY, CDR2 SAAADI. Trimming took 7 bases from V and 0 from J; bases not matched to a gene: 2. Here the CDR3 reads CASKAGGTNTGELFF. For the CDR3, the DNA is TGCGCCAGCAAAGCGGGAGGGACGAACACCGGGGAGCTGTTTTTT.

The rearrangement uses TRBV28 and TRBJ2-5; D unresolved. Germline loops: CDR1 MDHEN, CDR2 SYDVKM. This CDR3 region has 13 residues. Trimming took off 3 bases at V and 4 bases at J, with 9 bases between the two ends. The CDR3 loop is CASSFAGRETQYF. Written as DNA, the CDR3 is TGTGCCAGCAGTTTCGCAGGTCGAGAGACCCAGTACTTC.

The rearrangement uses TRBV19 and TRBJ1-5, with D uncertain. Trimming cost V 3 bases and J 6 bases, with 6 bases left between them. Looked up from germline, CDR1 is LNHDA and CDR2 is SQIVND (reference sequence). The CDR3 is made up of 12 amino acids. The CDR3 nucleotides read TGTGCCAGTAGTATTTATCGTCAGCCCCAGCATTTT. It yields the protein CASSIYRQPQHF. The variable domain in full, with the rest retrieved from reference TRBV19 and TRBJ1-5, is DGGITQSPKYLFRKEGQNVTLSCEQNLNHDAMYWYRQDPGQGLRLIYYSQIVNDFQKGDIAEGYSVSREKKESFPLTVTSAQKNPTAFYLCASSIYRQPQHFGDGTRLSIL.

V is TRBV7-3 and J is TRBJ2-3, with 11 bases lining up with TRBD2. V was clipped by 5 bases and J by 5 bases; unmatched bases: 3. The germline gives CDR1 SGHTA, CDR2 FQGTGA. This CDR3 comprises 14 residues. CDR3 sequence: CASSLAGGLDTQYF. Here the CDR3 DNA reads TGTGCCAGCAGCCTAGCGGGGGGACTAGATACGCAGTATTTT.

V is TRBV18 and J is TRBJ2-7; D uncertain. Germline V lookup: CDR1 KGHSH, CDR2 LQKENI. This CDR3 has 13 amino acids. The ends were cut back, 2 bases at V and 4 bases at J, with 9 bases in the middle. The CDR3 DNA reads as TGTGCCAGCTCACCAGCCAGAGAATACGAGCAGTACTTC. Encoded protein: CASSPAREYEQYF.

The rearrangement links TRBV18 to TRBJ2-7; D is undetermined. Looked up from germline, CDR1 is KGHSH and CDR2 is LQKENI. Trimming cost V 3 bases and J 2 bases, with 11 bases left between them. This CDR3 spans 14 amino acids. This chain's CDR3 is CASSPSIVTYEQYF. CDR3 DNA sequence: TGTGCCAGCTCACCTTCAATAGTAACCTACGAGCAGTACTTC.

The CDR3 region has the DNA TGTGCCAGCAGTTTCCTAGCGGGGGGCCCCCCAGATACGCAGTATTTT. It codes for CASSFLAGGPPDTQYF. The chain carries TRBV6-6 and TRBJ2-3; 11 positions agree with TRBD2. J lost 4 bases, V lost 4 bases, and 7 bases had no gene match. Germline V lookup: CDR1 MNHNY, CDR2 SVGAGI (reference sequence). CDR3 length equals 16 residues.

The chain has TRBV25-1 and TRBJ1-1; D not resolved. CDR3 length equals 13 residues. CDR1 and CDR2 (germline): MGHDK, SYGVNS. The V gene lost 2 bases and the J gene lost 8 bases, with 12 bases spanning the gap. For the CDR3, the DNA is TGTGCCAGCAGTGAAGGTGCAGGAAGGGAAGCTTTCTTT. This encodes CASSEGAGREAFF.

The V and J genes are TRBV9 and TRBJ2-7; 9 positions match TRBD1. The V gene's germline CDR1 is SGDLS and CDR2 YYNGEE. V trimming: 4 bases; J trimming: 4 bases; junction bases outside the gene matches: 9. There are 15 residues in the CDR3. CDR3: CASSRDGTGTYEQYF. The DNA of the CDR3 is TGTGCCAGCAGCCGCGACGGGACAGGGACTTACGAGCAGTACTTC.

DNA of the CDR3: TGTGCCAGCAGCTTAGGGGGGGCAAGGAGCTACACCTTC. Protein product: CASSLGGARSYTF. V is TRBV7-8 and J is TRBJ1-2; weak D call: TRBD1 (6 bases). This CDR3 contains 13 residues. The V end was cut by 1 base, the J end by 9 bases, with 12 bases between. Germline values: CDR1 SGHVS, CDR2 FQNEAQ.

J is TRBJ2-2 and V is TRBV6-2 or TRBV6-3; TRBD1 is a possible D gene (5 bases). CDR3 length: 14 residues. Germline V gene sequence: CDR1 MNHEY, CDR2 SVGEGT. Trimming shortened V by 6 bases and J by 5 bases, and 13 bases separated the two germline ends. In DNA, the CDR3 is TGTGCCAGCAGCCAGGGTGGGGCAACCGGGGAGCTGTTTTTT. Protein product: CASSQGGATGELFF.

V and J are TRBV5-4 and TRBJ2-7, with D possibly being TRBD2 (6 bases). With 0 bases removed from V and 0 bases from J, the gap between germline ends came to 7 bases. Germline V gene lookup returns CDR1 SGHNT and CDR2 YYREEE (reference sequence). This CDR3 region has 14 residues. CDR3 region: CASSLEGLSYEQYF. CDR3 coding DNA: TGTGCCAGCAGCTTGGAGGGACTCTCCTACGAGCAGTACTTC.

The chain recombines TRBV24-1 with TRBJ1-2; 8 bases are shared with TRBD1. CDR1 KGHDR and CDR2 SFDVKD come from the germline V gene. After removal of 4 bases from V and 4 bases from J, the junction contained 4 bases not matched to a gene. The CDR3 is 14 amino acids. The CDR3 sequence is CATSEMGQAYGYTF. The DNA for the CDR3 is TGTGCCACCAGTGAAATGGGACAGGCCTATGGCTACACCTTC.

This chain uses TRBV4-2 with TRBJ2-7; 9 nucleotides agree with TRBD1. Germline loops: CDR1 LGHNA, CDR2 YNFKEQ. This CDR3 has 14 residues. V lost 4 bases and J lost 6; bases outside the gene matches: 7. CDR3 DNA sequence: TGTGCCAGCAGCCGTCGGGACAGGGTCTTCGAGCAGTACTTC. Translation: CASSRRDRVFEQYF.

J is TRBJ2-7 and V is TRBV10-3, with D hard to call. V was trimmed by 7 bases and J by 3 bases, leaving 16 bases between them. Germline lookup yields CDR1 ENHRY and CDR2 SYGVKD. This CDR3 has 14 residues. CDR3 protein: CAIIPPTDRYEQYF. DNA for the CDR3: TGTGCCATCATCCCCCCGACGGATCGCTACGAGCAGTACTTC.

The chain has TRBV9 and TRBJ1-6; D remains ambiguous. This CDR3 region has 13 residues. The V gene lost 1 base and the J gene lost 4 bases, with 3 bases spanning the gap. CDR1 is SGDLS, CDR2 YYNGEE, per germline. This CDR3 reads CASSVTYNSPLHF. The CDR3 nucleotides are TGTGCCAGCAGCGTAACGTATAATTCACCCCTCCACTTT.